The entry below gives a single T cell receptor beta chain sequence along with its context. Sequencing used immunoSEQ multiplex PCR; TCRdb keeps in-frame clones, though not all of them. In the table there are 250,000 to 300,000 clones, around 93% of which are singletons. The data belong to a study of T cell responses to AZD1222 COVID-19 vaccine. Germline V gene data show CDR1 as MNHNY and CDR2 as SVGAGI (reference sequence). Trimming left V 3 bases short and J 0 bases short, with 9 bases between. The CDR3 consists of 14 residues. V and J are TRBV6-6 and TRBJ2-7, with a possible D match to TRBD1 (5 bases). This TCR derives from an adult who received the AZD1222 COVID-19 vaccine. The source was peripheral blood, collected 28 days after the second AZD1222 dose. Here the CDR3 DNA reads TGTGCCAGCAGTTATAGGGGCAGCTCCTACGAGCAGTACTTC. It codes for CASSYRGSSYEQYF.